A single sample gave rise to the 8 T cell receptor beta chains below, sequenced in a study of cytomegalovirus exposure and HLA in healthy donors. In the PCR, 60 Vbeta and 13 Jbeta primers were used. The method was immunoSEQ multiplex PCR; TCRdb's version includes in-frame clones alone and lacks a portion of them. This sample has 75,000 to 90,000 clones, with 55% to 65% found just once. Material for sequencing was PBMCs. These receptors were obtained from a woman aged 40 to 55 in good health and CMV-seropositive.

The gene calls are TRBV6-1 and TRBJ2-7, with TRBD2 as a possible D gene (5 bases). CDR3 size: 11 residues. V was clipped by 8 bases and J by 5 bases, with 10 bases between them. Per the germline V gene, CDR1 is MNHNS and CDR2 is SASEGT. CDR3 protein: CASGKGDEQYF. The CDR3 DNA sequence: TGTGCCAGCGGAAAGGGAGACGAGCAGTACTTC.

V usage is TRBV28 and J usage is TRBJ2-7, with 7 nucleotides matching TRBD1. Germline CDR1 and CDR2: MDHEN and SYDVKM. Losses at the gene ends were 6 bases for V and 2 bases for J; bases not matched to a gene: 19. The CDR3 is 18 amino acids. The CDR3 DNA is TGTGCCAGCAGCTTCCCCGGCCTTTTCGGGACAGTGACCTACGAGCAGTACTTC. This sequence encodes CASSFPGLFGTVTYEQYF.

This chain links TRBV27 with TRBJ2-5, with 10 bases identical to TRBD2. The last part of the DNA fits TRBJ2-7 better; the J call may be wrong. The germline gives CDR1 MNHEY, CDR2 SMNVEV (reference sequence). There are 16 residues in the CDR3. In DNA form, the CDR3 reads TGTGCCAGCAGTTTATCGTGGGCTAGCGGGAGTTACGAGCAGTACTTC. It yields the protein CASSLSWASGSYEQYF.

The J gene is TRBJ1-2, the V gene TRBV5-7; TRBD1 matches 9 bases. TRBV5-7 is noted as an ORF with a role that remains uncertain. The CDR3 covers 15 residues. V was pared by 4 bases and J by 4 bases, with 8 bases of the junction left unmatched. The CDR3 DNA is TGTGCCAGCAGCATCAACAGGGGGCCGGTCTATGGCTACACCTTC. Translation gives CASSINRGPVYGYTF.

The chain couples TRBV15 to TRBJ2-7, with TRBD2 as a possible D gene (6 bases). Per germline, CDR1 LNHNV and CDR2 YYDKDF (reference sequence). V gave up 1 base and J gave up 4 bases, with 11 bases separating them. This CDR3 comprises 14 residues. In DNA form, the CDR3 reads TGTGCCACCAGCAGAGCGGGGGACGTTTACGAGCAGTACTTC. Protein: CATSRAGDVYEQYF.

This clone has just a few counts. The chain couples TRBV27 to TRBJ2-7, with TRBD2 matching 7 bases. This CDR3 region has 12 residues. Looked up from germline, CDR1 is MNHEY and CDR2 is SMNVEV (reference sequence). V lost 4 bases to trimming and J lost 6 bases; unmatched junction nucleotides: 3. The CDR3 region is CASSSPGGEQYF. The CDR3 bases are TGTGCCAGCAGTTCCCCGGGGGGCGAGCAGTACTTC.

This clone was counted only a few times. The V call is TRBV28, the J call TRBJ1-2; D is possibly TRBD1 (6 bases). CDR3 length equals 13 residues. Germline CDR1 MDHEN, CDR2 SYDVKM. V was shortened by 4 bases and J by 7 bases, with 13 bases between the two germline ends. The CDR3 sequence is CASSSAGVGGYTF. The CDR3, as DNA: TGTGCCAGCAGTTCCGCAGGGGTTGGTGGCTACACCTTC.

The chain carries TRBV2 and TRBJ2-6; D is uncertain. Per germline, CDR1 SNHLY and CDR2 FYNNEI. The CDR3 totals 15 residues. V was pared by 3 bases and J by 1 base, with 7 bases between. As DNA, the CDR3 is TGTGCCAGCAGTGATGAGGTATCTGGGGCCAACGTCCTGACTTTC. Encoded protein: CASSDEVSGANVLTF.